One sample yielded the 15 T cell receptor beta chains listed below, sequenced in a study of cytomegalovirus exposure and HLA in healthy donors. Amplification used 60 Vbeta primers and 13 Jbeta primers. Clones were read by immunoSEQ multiplex PCR, and TCRdb kept only the in-frame ones, dropping some. Its table lists 150,000 to 250,000 clones. Source material: PBMCs. The receptors originated from a boy under 18 in good health and CMV-seronegative.

The chain has TRBV6-4 and TRBJ2-3; 12 bases align to TRBD2. Germline V gene data show CDR1 as MRHNA and CDR2 as SNTAGT. Trimming cost V 3 bases and J 2 bases; bases outside gene matches: 6. The CDR3 runs 17 residues. DNA of the CDR3: TGTGCCAGCAGTGAGGGGCTAGCGGGGGGGACCACAGATACGCAGTATTTT. Translating gives CASSEGLAGGTTDTQYF.

The rearrangement joins TRBV5-1 to TRBJ2-5; D may be TRBD1 (6 bases). Looked up from germline, CDR1 is SGHRS and CDR2 is YFSETQ. The CDR3 totals 15 residues. Trimming removed 2 bases at V and 9 bases at J, with 20 bases between. The CDR3 sequence: CASSFQGQQSTAQYF. In DNA, the CDR3 is TGCGCCAGCAGCTTTCAGGGGCAGCAAAGTACCGCCCAGTACTTC.

J is TRBJ1-2 and V is TRBV6-6; 8 bases are a match to TRBD1. V shed 5 bases and J 4 bases; nucleotides not matched to a gene: 9. CDR1 is MNHNY and CDR2 is SVGAGI in the germline V gene (reference sequence). The CDR3 is made up of 15 amino acids. The CDR3 spells CASSDDRGVGYGYTF. CDR3 in DNA: TGTGCCAGCAGTGACGACAGGGGAGTTGGCTATGGCTACACCTTC.

The rearrangement links TRBV9 to TRBJ2-5, with D perhaps matching TRBD2 (6 bases). This CDR3 has 18 residues. Germline CDR1 is SGDLS and CDR2 is YYNGEE. V shed 4 bases and J shed 5 bases, with 27 bases lying between them. This CDR3 reads CASSPTTSTRGVGETQYF. CDR3 sequence (DNA): TGTGCCAGCAGCCCCACCACCAGCACGCGGGGTGTCGGGGAGACCCAGTACTTC. The full variable domain, rest sourced from reference TRBV9 and TRBJ2-5, is DSGVTQTPKHLITATGQRVTLRCSPRSGDLSVYWYQQSLDQGLQFLIQYYNGEERAKGNILERFSAQQFPDLHSELNLSSLELGDSALYFCASSPTTSTRGVGETQYFGPGTRLLVL.

V and J are TRBV19 and TRBJ2-1; the D gene is possibly TRBD1 (5 bases). This CDR3 is 15 amino acids long. Between the trimmed V and J ends, which lost 3 bases and 2 bases, there was a span of 11 bases. Germline V gene data show CDR1 as LNHDA and CDR2 as SQIVND (reference sequence). In DNA form, the CDR3 reads TGTGCCAGTAGTATGGCAGGGTCAGCCTACAATGAGCAGTTCTTC. Translation gives CASSMAGSAYNEQFF. Full variable domain (outside the CDR3, taken from reference TRBV19 and TRBJ2-1): DGGITQSPKYLFRKEGQNVTLSCEQNLNHDAMYWYRQDPGQGLRLIYYSQIVNDFQKGDIAEGYSVSREKKESFPLTVTSAQKNPTAFYLCASSMAGSAYNEQFFGPGTRLTVL.

This chain links TRBV28 with TRBJ2-3, with unresolved D. CDR1 is MDHEN and CDR2 is SYDVKM in the germline V gene. The V and J ends lost 6 bases and 5 bases respectively, with 18 bases between them. The CDR3 sequence is 15 residues long. This CDR3 reads CASRGLATKRDTQYF. CDR3 DNA sequence: TGTGCCAGCAGAGGTCTCGCTACTAAACGAGATACGCAGTATTTT. The full variable domain, completed using reference TRBV28 and TRBJ2-3, is DVKVTQSSRYLVKRTGEKVFLECVQDMDHENMFWYRQDPGLGLRLIYFSYDVKMKEKGDIPEGYSVSREKKERFSLILESASTNQTSMYLCASRGLATKRDTQYFGPGTRLTVL.

The rearrangement uses TRBV5-1 and TRBJ2-7; 8 bases align to TRBD1. This CDR3 has 16 residues. The germline CDR1 and CDR2 sequences are SGHRS and YFSETQ. The V segment lost 2 bases and the J segment 0 bases; nucleotides outside the gene matches: 7. The CDR3 nucleotides are TGCGCCAGCAGCTTAGCTCCGGACAGGGCCTCCTACGAGCAGTACTTC. Residues: CASSLAPDRASYEQYF.

The V gene is TRBV27, the J gene TRBJ1-6, with TRBD1 as a possible D gene (5 bases). V was shortened by 6 bases and J by 6 bases, with 18 bases between the two germline ends. The germline V gene encodes CDR1 MNHEY and CDR2 SMNVEV (reference sequence). This CDR3 spans 16 amino acids. CDR3 protein: CASSPTIRVINSPLHF. For the CDR3, the DNA is TGTGCCAGCAGCCCCACAATCAGGGTTATTAATTCACCCCTCCACTTT.

The rearrangement links TRBV5-6 to TRBJ1-2, with unresolved D. Per the germline V gene, CDR1 is SGHDT and CDR2 is YYEEEE. V gave up 5 bases and J gave up 7 bases, with 21 bases separating them. CDR3 length equals 15 residues. Written as DNA, the CDR3 is TGTGCCAGCAGTAACGGCGTAAGGCGCGAGGGTGGCTACACCTTC. It is translated as CASSNGVRREGGYTF.

The chain has TRBV13 and TRBJ1-5, with a weak D call TRBD1 (6 bases). V lost 6 bases and J lost 3, with 12 bases in between. CDR1 and CDR2 (germline): PRHDT, FYEKMQ (reference sequence). The CDR3 spans 14 residues. The CDR3 region is CASSSGQNNQPQHF. Written as DNA, the CDR3 is TGTGCCAGCAGTTCAGGACAGAACAATCAGCCCCAGCATTTT.

The CDR3 coding sequence is TGTGCCAGCAGCACCGACAGGGGTAGGACAGATACGCAGTATTTT. Its translation is CASSTDRGRTDTQYF. The rearrangement links TRBV7-2 to TRBJ2-3; 8 bases align to TRBD1. V trimming: 5 bases; J trimming: 3 bases; junction bases outside the gene matches: 7. The length of the CDR3 is 15 residues. The germline gives CDR1 SGHTA, CDR2 FQGNSA.

V gene TRBV4-3 combines with J gene TRBJ1-4; 7 bases are a match to TRBD1. The CDR3 totals 18 residues. The ends lost 0 bases at V and 2 bases at J; junction bases unmatched: 9. Germline assignment: CDR1 LGHNA and CDR2 YSLEER. Here the CDR3 DNA reads TGCGCCAGCAGCCAAGACTTAGGGGGCATGGGTACTAATGAAAAACTGTTTTTT. Encoded protein: CASSQDLGGMGTNEKLFF.

This chain joins TRBV10-1 and TRBJ2-6, with TRBD2 identical over 13 bases. With V trimmed by 8 bases and J by 3 bases, 10 bases remained unmatched. The germline CDR1 and CDR2 sequences are WNHNN and SYGVQD (reference sequence). The CDR3 has 18 residues. The DNA of the CDR3 is TGCGCCAGCCTCAGAACTAGCGGGGGGGCATTTGGGGCCAACGTCCTGACTTTC. It specifies CASLRTSGGAFGANVLTF.

The chain has TRBV15 and TRBJ1-2, with D perhaps matching TRBD1 (6 bases). This CDR3 has 16 amino acids. Trimming removed 0 bases at V and 6 bases at J, with 17 bases between. Germline V gene data show CDR1 as LNHNV and CDR2 as YYDKDF (reference sequence). The chain's CDR3 is CATSRDLMAGVHGYTF. CDR3 nucleotides: TGTGCCACCAGCAGAGATTTGATGGCAGGGGTCCATGGCTACACCTTC. The entire variable domain, with the rest obtained from reference TRBV15 and TRBJ1-2, is as follows: DAMVIQNPRYQVTQFGKPVTLSCSQTLNHNVMYWYQQKSSQAPKLLFHYYDKDFNNEADTPDNFQSRRPNTSFCFLDIRSPGLGDTAMYLCATSRDLMAGVHGYTFGSGTRLTVV.

This chain connects TRBV7-9 to TRBJ1-2; TRBD1 aligns across 11 bases. CDR1 SEHNR and CDR2 FQNEAQ come from the germline V gene (reference sequence). V trimming: 5 bases; J trimming: 6 bases; junction bases outside the gene matches: 2. This CDR3 is built from 13 residues. The CDR3 coding sequence is TGTGCCAGCAGCCGGACAGGGGGCGATGGCTACACCTTC. Its protein product is CASSRTGGDGYTF.